The source of this T cell receptor (beta chain) is a study of cytomegalovirus exposure and HLA in healthy donors. Across the study: An earlier analysis found around 100 million unique TCR beta sequences from roughly 170 million T cells. Study results and limitations: Reports indicated that the classifier achieved high specificity and sensitivity in diagnosing cytomegalovirus status. Later analysis showed TCR association rates varying by HLA locus, highest for DRB1 and lowest for HLA-C. Common viral pathogens were later found to be apparently linked to several of the most significant clusters.

PCR employed 60 Vbeta and 13 Jbeta primers. The assay was immunoSEQ multiplex PCR, and TCRdb's table has in-frame clones only and misses some. Of about 99,000 clones detected, roughly 66% appear once; the ten largest clones hold more than 3%. Trimming removed 2 bases from V and 3 bases from J, with 7 bases in between. The length of the CDR3 is 13 residues. In germline, CDR1 is KGHSH, CDR2 LQKENI. Concerning this clone itself: Its antigen is unidentified. Other DNA sequences in this specimen translate into the identical CDR3.

The source is a woman aged 45-59 years in good health and CMV-seronegative. This chain links TRBV18 with TRBJ1-1, with D hard to call. The sample comprised PBMCs. CDR3: CASSPGQDTEAFF. The CDR3 DNA reads as TGTGCCAGCTCACCAGGGCAGGACACTGAAGCTTTCTTT.